This T cell receptor beta chain is from a study of read filtering for tumor transcriptome and immune sequencing (dated by TCRdb to 2020 to 2022). For context, the study as a whole: Of the patients in the cohort, some 17 were male and more than 12 were female, and their mean age was approximately 66 years, with a range of about 40 to 85. Under revised international staging, roughly 8 patients fell into R-ISS I, about 17 into R-ISS II and about seven into R-ISS III. After DNase treatment, whole-transcriptome libraries were prepared with the TruSeq RNA Access Library Prep Kit. TCR-region mapped reads per sample ranged from about 4.05 to 11 million with IR-seq versus only about 85 to 1273 with RNA-seq. The study compared TCR repertoires from targeted immune repertoire sequencing and bulk whole-transcriptome sequencing run on the same bone marrow samples. As a main aim, a read-filtering strategy for immune repertoire data was addressed, with the specific question being whether clonotypes supported by a single read should be removed. Overall results and qualifications from the work: Clonotypes were captured by IR-seq at much higher depth and more reliably than by RNA-seq, and smaller IR-seq throughput was sufficient for identification of most shared clonotypes. The sorted CD138-negative fraction was not purified T cells but a mixed bone marrow immune population. The correlation between IR-seq and RNA-seq shared clonotype proportions rose when single-read clonotypes were removed. In IR-seq, single-read clonotypes were approximately 80% of clonotypes but approximately 3.5% of total reads; in RNA-seq they were approximately 73% of clonotypes and 35% to 55% of reads.

Bone marrow was sampled from every patient at the time of active disease. Bone marrow mononuclear cells were isolated by Ficoll-Hypaque density gradient centrifugation. Myeloma plasma cells were removed and CD138-negative cells were collected by negative selection after labeling with CD138 magnetic microbeads on a MACS separator. The purity of the isolated cells was checked by flow cytometry with CD138 antibodies on an Attune NxT. Total RNA was extracted using TRIzol reagent and was quantified on a NanoDrop spectrophotometer. For each patient, the CD138-negative bone marrow sample underwent paired RNA-seq and IR-seq. TCR libraries were constructed from approximately 360 ng RNA using the Immunoverse kit, and molecular barcoded adaptors covering alpha/delta and beta/gamma chains were employed. TCR library preparation used the same RNA that went into transcriptome sequencing. TCR libraries were sequenced on an Illumina HiSeq 4000 with 2 x 150 cycles. The authors' analysis ran thus. With MiXCR, TCR reads were aligned to human V, D, J and C references and assembled into CDR3 clonotypes, with quality filtering and error correction included. The tcR package in R was used for analysis of clonotype counts and gene usage diversity. Raw mapping reads were checked after the RNA-seq reads had been mapped by STAR aligner version 2.5.3a onto the human GRCh37 genome. To test how sequencing depth affects detected clonotypes, IR-seq fastq files were randomly downsampled with Seqtk 1.3. The public reads were quality trimmed at Q25 with fastp and then assembled into clones with MiXCR by TCRdb, keeping productive beta chains. Records with the same CDR3 protein are collapsed into one entry carrying the most frequent genes and DNA. TCRdb, rather than the study authors, made the V and J calls. The table for this sample lists 35,000 to 40,000 distinct CDR3 sequences; 12% to 15% of them were counted only once. The biggest ten clones account for roughly 30% of the sample.

This clonotype was counted at least ten times. Its antigen has not been determined. The sample holds no much larger clone one base away, and base qualities are not on file. The TCR was taken from a donor over 35 with multiple myeloma. Sequencing was performed on a population of CD138-negative cells sorted from bone marrow. This sample's cell subset or site label indicates: bone marrow mononuclear cells depleted of CD138+ plasma/myeloma cells by negative magnetic selection.

The CDR3 protein: CASMDSGRRDTQYF. The nucleotides are TGTGCCAGCATGGACAGCGGCAGACGGGATACGCAGTATTTT. The rearrangement joined TRBV7-9 to TRBJ2-3; perhaps TRBD1 is the D gene, with 6 bases matching. CDR1 and CDR2 are read off the germline V gene (reference sequence) as SEHNR and FQNEAQ. The junction carries 17 bases between V and J, which are trimmed by 7 bases and 6 bases respectively. The CDR3 covers 14 residues, taking in both the cysteine and the phenylalanine. The entry retains the CDR3 DNA only, 42 bases that are in frame from base 1.